This T cell receptor (beta chain) stems from a study of blood T cell repertoires in COVID-19. Overall study context: T cells, B-cell-depleted T cells, or PBMCs provided the cDNA or gDNA that served as material.

The V gene's germline CDR1 is MDHEN and CDR2 SYDVKM. The V end was cut by 5 bases, the J end by 7 bases, with 23 bases between. CDR3 length equals 17 residues. Profiled with immunoSEQ multiplex PCR; TCRdb holds only in-frame clones, not every one. The sample shows around 68,000 clones, approximately 91% of them seen only once. This chain joins TRBV28 and TRBJ1-4; tentative D call: TRBD1 (6 bases). The TCR sequence derives from a human donor in a cohort sampled during active COVID-19. Sequencing used peripheral blood. The CDR3 region is CASSTPGTSWGSEKLFF. In DNA, the CDR3 is TGTGCCAGCAGTACCCCGGGGACATCGTGGGGGTCTGAAAAACTGTTTTTT. Using reference TRBV28 and TRBJ1-4 for the parts outside the CDR3, the full variable domain is DVKVTQSSRYLVKRTGEKVFLECVQDMDHENMFWYRQDPGLGLRLIYFSYDVKMKEKGDIPEGYSVSREKKERFSLILESASTNQTSMYLCASSTPGTSWGSEKLFFGSGTQLSVL.